One sample yielded the 20 T cell receptor beta chains listed below, sequenced in a study of blood T cells in healthy people across ages. For the second PCR, which ran for about 7 to 11 cycles, a sample-barcoded 5' primer and a J-beta primer mix were used. A single record per CDR3 protein comes from TCRdb applying MiXCR to the 5' RACE reads. Found here are around 1,700,000 distinct CDR3 sequences, over 25% of them singletons; the top ten hold roughly 8%. Specimen: blood. The receptors were gathered from a woman in her thirties in good health.

This sequence joins TRBV7-6 and TRBJ2-7; D ambiguous. The DNA end favors TRBJ2-5, so the J call may be wrong. CDR3 size: 14 residues. The germline CDR1 and CDR2 sequences are SGHVS and FNYEAQ. CDR3 nucleotides: TGTGCCAGCAGCCCAGCTGGGCGCGTCGAGACCCAGTACTTC. As protein: CASSPAGRVETQYF.

This chain joins TRBV6-6 and TRBJ1-4, with TRBD1 matching over 9 bases. The CDR3 extends over 17 amino acids. Germline lookup yields CDR1 MNHNY and CDR2 SVGAGI (reference sequence). The V segment lost 5 bases and the J segment 7 bases; nucleotides outside the gene matches: 14. The CDR3 DNA reads as TGTGCCAGCAGTAACGCCGGACAGGGGCCCTCGCCTGAAAAACTGTTTTTT. Encoded protein: CASSNAGQGPSPEKLFF.

The sample holds many counts of this clonotype. A single base separates this from a much larger clone, so it may be a read error. The chain uses TRBV7-2 and TRBJ2-5, with 12 bases aligning to TRBD2. CDR1 is SGHTA, CDR2 FQGNSA, per germline. V shed 6 bases and J 5 bases; nucleotides not matched to a gene: 7. This CDR3 is built from 15 residues. The CDR3 DNA is TGTGCCAGCAGTCTTTCTGGGACTAGCGGGGAGACCCAGTACTTC. Its protein product is CASSLSGTSGETQYF.

Only a few counts were recorded for this clonotype. The rearrangement links TRBV7-9 to TRBJ2-2; TRBD1 aligns across 7 bases. V lost 5 bases and J lost 1; bases outside the gene matches: 4. CDR3 length: 15 residues. The germline V gene encodes CDR1 SEHNR and CDR2 FQNEAQ (reference sequence). CDR3 loop: CASSDRDRNTGELFF. CDR3 coding DNA: TGTGCCAGCAGCGACCGGGACAGGAACACCGGGGAGCTGTTTTTT.

The rearrangement uses TRBV20-1 and TRBJ1-1; D unclear. V shed 1 base and J shed 2 bases, with 11 bases lying between them. The CDR3 consists of 14 residues. From germline, CDR1 is DFQATT and CDR2 SNEGSKA (reference sequence). CDR3 in DNA: TGCAGTGCTAGAGTCCCGGACTTCAACACTGAAGCTTTCTTT. This gives the protein CSARVPDFNTEAFF.

The rearrangement joins TRBV6-4 to TRBJ1-1; possibly TRBD1 for D (6 bases). V was pared by 2 bases and J by 2 bases, with 21 bases between. Germline V gives CDR1 MRHNA, CDR2 SNTAGT. CDR3 length equals 18 residues. The CDR3 nucleotides are TGTGCCAGCAGTGACGCTGGGACATCACGACTTTTCAACACTGAAGCTTTCTTT. It codes for CASSDAGTSRLFNTEAFF.

The chain recombines TRBV2 with TRBJ2-5, with D unclear. The CDR3 loop spans 15 amino acids. V was clipped by 0 bases and J by 4 bases, with 12 bases between them. Germline V gene lookup returns CDR1 SNHLY and CDR2 FYNNEI. CDR3 DNA sequence: TGTGCCAGCAGTGAAGCTGCCCCATTTGGAGAGACCCAGTACTTC. It translates to CASSEAAPFGETQYF.

This clonotype was recorded at least ten times. This chain connects TRBV2 to TRBJ2-4, with D possibly TRBD2 on 6 matching bases. This CDR3 is built from 14 residues. Per the germline V gene, CDR1 is SNHLY and CDR2 is FYNNEI. V lost 7 bases and J 1 base, leaving 11 bases between the germline ends. The CDR3 loop is CASKERVAKNIQYF. The CDR3 DNA is TGTGCCAGCAAGGAGCGGGTGGCCAAAAACATTCAGTACTTC.

For this clonotype: One end of the junction varies from germline; a read error may be responsible. The chain joins TRBV20-1 to TRBJ2-5; a possible D gene is TRBD2 (5 bases). The CDR3 runs to 11 residues. The V gene's germline CDR1 is DFQATT and CDR2 SNEGSKA (reference sequence). The CDR3 is CSAVKRETRYF. CDR3 DNA: TGCAGTGCTGTAAAAAGGGAGACCCGGTACTTC.

Concerning this clonotype: A read error is possible here, since a much larger clone lies one base away. The chain couples TRBV12-3 or TRBV12-4 to TRBJ2-5; D is ambiguous. This CDR3 is 13 amino acids long. Trimming pared 6 bases from V and 2 bases from J, leaving 10 bases between. CDR3 nucleotide sequence: TGTGCCAGCAGATATGTAGGACAAGAGACCCAGTACTTC. This translates into CASRYVGQETQYF.

This clonotype was picked up many times. The chain carries TRBV27 and TRBJ2-7; D may match TRBD1 or TRBD2 (6 bases each). Per germline, CDR1 MNHEY and CDR2 SMNVEV (reference sequence). V shed 5 bases and J shed 4 bases, with 12 bases lying between them. CDR3 length: 13 amino acids. DNA for the CDR3: TGTGCCAGCAGTCCCCGGAGGGGGTACGAGCAGTACTTC. Amino acids: CASSPRRGYEQYF.

The V call is TRBV7-3, the J call TRBJ2-2; possibly TRBD1 for D (5 bases). CDR1 SGHTA and CDR2 FQGTGA come from the germline V gene. CDR3 length: 14 residues. V lost 5 bases and J 1 base, leaving 8 bases between the germline ends. The CDR3 bases are TGTGCCAGCAGCATAGGACAGAACACCGGGGAGCTGTTTTTT. Protein sequence: CASSIGQNTGELFF.

V and J are TRBV9 and TRBJ2-2; weak D call: TRBD1 (6 bases). Looked up from germline, CDR1 is SGDLS and CDR2 is YYNGEE. This CDR3 is built from 16 residues. V was clipped by 4 bases and J by 1 base, with 14 bases between them. CDR3 sequence: CASSNPGTRNTGELFF. The CDR3 DNA is TGTGCCAGCAGCAACCCCGGGACAAGGAACACCGGGGAGCTGTTTTTT.

This clonotype was recorded a few times. The rearrangement uses TRBV24-1 and TRBJ1-1; D is ambiguous. Trimming took 6 bases from V and 8 from J, leaving 12 bases between them. This CDR3 is built from 12 residues. Germline CDR1 reads KGHDR; CDR2 reads SFDVKD. The CDR3 region is CATSSPFGEAFF. DNA of the CDR3: TGTGCCACCAGTTCGCCGTTTGGAGAAGCTTTCTTT.

Notes on this clonotype: A much larger clone is a single base away; this may be a read error. It is likely a read error, because the conserved phenylalanine at the end of the CDR3 is missing. V is TRBV5-1 and J is TRBJ1-4, with 8 bases lining up with TRBD1. The J segment lost 7 bases and the V segment lost 4 bases, leaving 18 bases of the junction unmatched. CDR3 length: 18 amino acids. Germline V gives CDR1 SGHRS, CDR2 YFSETQ. CDR3 sequence (DNA): TGCGCCAGCAGCCCGGAACCGACTCGACAGGGGAGGCGTGAAAAACTGTTTTTG. It yields the protein CASSPEPTRQGRREKLFL.

At least ten counts were recorded for this clonotype. The V gene is TRBV3-1, the J gene TRBJ1-2; TRBD1 aligns across 9 bases. The germline CDR1 and CDR2 sequences are LGHDT and YNNKEL (reference sequence). The CDR3 length is 14 residues. The V segment lost 1 base and the J segment 8 bases; nucleotides outside the gene matches: 5. The CDR3 sequence: CASSQVGQGIGYTF. DNA for the CDR3: TGTGCCAGCAGCCAAGTGGGACAGGGCATCGGCTACACCTTC.

Ten or more counts support this clonotype. This chain uses TRBV7-6 with TRBJ2-6; perhaps TRBD1 as D (5 bases). The germline V gene encodes CDR1 SGHVS and CDR2 FNYEAQ. Trimming took off 1 base at V and 4 bases at J, with 11 bases between the two ends. This CDR3 comprises 16 residues. The CDR3 DNA is TGTGCCAGCAGCTTAGGGTCAGGGCCCGGGGCCAACGTCCTGACTTTC. Protein sequence: CASSLGSGPGANVLTF.

J is TRBJ1-1 and V is TRBV12-3 or TRBV12-4; D might be TRBD1 (5 bases). There are 13 residues in the CDR3. V lost 11 bases and J 1 base, leaving 14 bases between the germline ends. The CDR3: CARTLRGNTEAFF. In DNA form, the CDR3 reads TGTGCCCGCACCCTTAGGGGGAACACTGAAGCTTTCTTT.

A remark on this clonotype: A junction end diverges from the germline sequence, so it may reflect a read error. This chain links TRBV5-5 with TRBJ2-7, with D perhaps TRBD2 (8 bases). The CDR3 extends over 12 amino acids. Germline CDR1 SGHKS, CDR2 YYEKEE (reference sequence). The CDR3 protein is CASRIAGQNMYF. In nucleotides, the CDR3 is TGTGCCAGCAGAATAGCGGGACAGAACATGTACTTT.

The chain carries TRBV9 and TRBJ1-1; 9 nucleotides line up with TRBD1. V was clipped by 3 bases and J by 2 bases; unmatched bases: 5. The germline CDR1 and CDR2 sequences are SGDLS and YYNGEE. The CDR3 has 15 amino acids. CDR3 bases: TGTGCCAGCAGCGGAGGACAGGGGAGAAACACTGAAGCTTTCTTT. This gives the protein CASSGGQGRNTEAFF.